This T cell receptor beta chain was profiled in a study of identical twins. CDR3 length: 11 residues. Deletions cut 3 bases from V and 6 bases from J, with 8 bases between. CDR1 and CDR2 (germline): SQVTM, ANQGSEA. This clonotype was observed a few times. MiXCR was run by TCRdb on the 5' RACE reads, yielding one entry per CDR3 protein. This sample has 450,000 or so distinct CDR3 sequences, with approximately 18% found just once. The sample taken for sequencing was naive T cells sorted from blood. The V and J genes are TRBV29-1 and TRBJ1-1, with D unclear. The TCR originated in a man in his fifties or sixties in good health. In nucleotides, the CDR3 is TGCAGCGTTGAGGTATATTCTGAAGCTTTCTTT. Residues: CSVEVYSEAFF.